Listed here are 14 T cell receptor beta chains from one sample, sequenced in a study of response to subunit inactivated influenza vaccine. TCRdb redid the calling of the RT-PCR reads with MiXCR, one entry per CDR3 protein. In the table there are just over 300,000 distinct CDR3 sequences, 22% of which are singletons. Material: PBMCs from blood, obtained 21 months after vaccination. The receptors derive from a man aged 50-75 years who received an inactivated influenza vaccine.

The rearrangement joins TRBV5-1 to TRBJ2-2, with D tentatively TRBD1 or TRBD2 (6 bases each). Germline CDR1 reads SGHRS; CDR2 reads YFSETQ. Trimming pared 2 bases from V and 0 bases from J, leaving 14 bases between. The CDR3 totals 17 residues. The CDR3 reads CASSLRAGGANTGELFF. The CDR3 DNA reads TGCGCCAGCAGCTTACGGGCCGGGGGCGCGAACACCGGGGAGCTGTTTTTT.

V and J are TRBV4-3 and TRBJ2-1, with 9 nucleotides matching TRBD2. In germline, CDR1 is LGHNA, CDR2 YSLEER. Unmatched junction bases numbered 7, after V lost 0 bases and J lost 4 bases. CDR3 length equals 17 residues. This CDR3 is CASSQDLLAGGYNEQFF. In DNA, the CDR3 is TGCGCCAGCAGCCAAGATCTTCTGGCGGGAGGGTACAATGAGCAGTTCTTC.

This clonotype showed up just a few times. The CDR3 DNA is TGTGCCAGCAGTCCCGGACAGTTCCGTACTGAAGCTTTCTTT. Its protein is CASSPGQFRTEAFF. V is TRBV12-3 or TRBV12-4 and J is TRBJ1-1; D may be TRBD1 (6 bases). This CDR3 comprises 14 residues. Trimming removed 5 bases from V and 5 bases from J, with 15 bases in between.

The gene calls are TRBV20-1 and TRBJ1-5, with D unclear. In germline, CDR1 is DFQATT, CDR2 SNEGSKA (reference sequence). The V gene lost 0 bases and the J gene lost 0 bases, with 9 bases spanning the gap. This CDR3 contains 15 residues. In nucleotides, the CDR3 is TGCAGTGCTAGAGAATCCGGGAGTAGCAATCAGCCCCAGCATTTT. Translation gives CSARESGSSNQPQHF.

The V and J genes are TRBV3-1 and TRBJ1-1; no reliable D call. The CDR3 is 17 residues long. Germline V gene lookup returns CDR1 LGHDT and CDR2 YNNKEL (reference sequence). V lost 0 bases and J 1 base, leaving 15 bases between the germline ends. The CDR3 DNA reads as TGTGCCAGCAGCCAAGATCGCTCCCTTACATGGAACACTGAAGCTTTCTTT. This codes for CASSQDRSLTWNTEAFF.

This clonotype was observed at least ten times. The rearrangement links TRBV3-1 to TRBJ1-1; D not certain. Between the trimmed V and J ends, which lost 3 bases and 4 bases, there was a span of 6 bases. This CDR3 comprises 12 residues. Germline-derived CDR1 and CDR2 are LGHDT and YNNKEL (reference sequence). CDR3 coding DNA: TGTGCCAGCAGCCACGGCCTCACTGAAGCTTTCTTT. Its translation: CASSHGLTEAFF.

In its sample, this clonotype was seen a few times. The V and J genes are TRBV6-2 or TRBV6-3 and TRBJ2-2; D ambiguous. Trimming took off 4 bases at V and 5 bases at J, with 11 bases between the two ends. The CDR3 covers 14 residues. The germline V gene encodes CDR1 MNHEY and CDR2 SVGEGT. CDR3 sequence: CASSFSLVTGELFF. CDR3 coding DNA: TGTGCCAGCAGTTTTTCCCTAGTGACCGGGGAGCTGTTTTTT.

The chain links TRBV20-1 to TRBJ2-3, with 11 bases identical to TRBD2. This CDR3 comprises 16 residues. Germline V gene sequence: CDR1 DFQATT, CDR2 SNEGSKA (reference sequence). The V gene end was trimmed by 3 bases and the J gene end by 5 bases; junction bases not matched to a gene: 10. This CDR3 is CSASSGSGGALDTQYF. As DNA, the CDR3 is TGCAGTGCTAGTTCTGGTAGCGGGGGGGCTTTAGATACGCAGTATTTT.

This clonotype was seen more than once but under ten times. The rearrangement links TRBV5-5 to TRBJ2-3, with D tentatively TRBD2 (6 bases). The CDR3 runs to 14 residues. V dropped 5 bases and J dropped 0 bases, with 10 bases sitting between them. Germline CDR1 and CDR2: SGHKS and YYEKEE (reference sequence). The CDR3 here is CASRPGTSTDTQYF. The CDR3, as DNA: TGTGCCAGCAGGCCCGGGACTAGCACAGATACGCAGTATTTT.

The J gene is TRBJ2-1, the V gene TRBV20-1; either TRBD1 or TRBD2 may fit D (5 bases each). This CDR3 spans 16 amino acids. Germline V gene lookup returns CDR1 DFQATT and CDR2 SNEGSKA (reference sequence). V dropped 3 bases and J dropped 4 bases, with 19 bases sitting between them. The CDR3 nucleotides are TGCAGTGCTAGCCCCGATTTGGGGACCTCATACAATGAGCAGTTCTTC. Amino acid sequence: CSASPDLGTSYNEQFF.

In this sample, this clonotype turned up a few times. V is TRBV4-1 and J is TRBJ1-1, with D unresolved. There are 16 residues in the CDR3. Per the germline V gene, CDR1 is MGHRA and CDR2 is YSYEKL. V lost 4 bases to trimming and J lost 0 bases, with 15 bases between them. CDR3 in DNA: TGCGCCAGCAGCCCTCCGGGTGGGCTCATGAACACTGAAGCTTTCTTT. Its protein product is CASSPPGGLMNTEAFF.

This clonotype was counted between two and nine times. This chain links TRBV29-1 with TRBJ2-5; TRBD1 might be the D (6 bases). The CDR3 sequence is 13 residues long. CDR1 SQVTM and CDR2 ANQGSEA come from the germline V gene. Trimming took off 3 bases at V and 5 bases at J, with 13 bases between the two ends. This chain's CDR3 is CSVEENREETQYF. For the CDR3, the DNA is TGCAGCGTTGAGGAGAACAGGGAGGAGACCCAGTACTTC.

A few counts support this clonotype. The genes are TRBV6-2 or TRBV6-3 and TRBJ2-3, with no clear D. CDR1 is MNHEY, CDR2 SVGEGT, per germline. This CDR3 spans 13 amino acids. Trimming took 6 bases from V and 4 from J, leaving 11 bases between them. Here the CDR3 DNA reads TGTGCCAGCAGACGCGACACTCCAGATACGCAGTATTTT. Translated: CASRRDTPDTQYF.

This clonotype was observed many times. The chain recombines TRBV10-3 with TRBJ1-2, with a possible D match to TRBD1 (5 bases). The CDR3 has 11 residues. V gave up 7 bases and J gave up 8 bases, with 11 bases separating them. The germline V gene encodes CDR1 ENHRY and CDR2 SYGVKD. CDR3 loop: CAIKGVFGYTF. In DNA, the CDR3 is TGTGCCATCAAAGGGGTTTTCGGCTACACCTTC.